What follows describes a single T cell receptor beta chain. The antigen is unknown. This sample was taken from a study of Tregs in tolerant kidney transplant recipients. General study results and limits: Few patients were studied, so findings need validation in larger groups.

This table comes from immunoSEQ multiplex PCR, and its TCRdb copy is limited to in-frame clones, with some not included. The sample includes over 50,000 clones, around four fifths of them seen just once. CD4+CD25+CD127- Tregs, CD4+CD25- non-Tregs, CD4 and CD8 cells were sorted. CDR3 length equals 12 residues. The germline CDR1 and CDR2 sequences are SGHNT and YENEEA. V was shortened by 2 bases and J by 5 bases, with 7 bases between the two germline ends. V and J are TRBV11-3 and TRBJ2-7, with D perhaps matching TRBD2 (5 bases). The material sequenced was CD4+ T cells from blood. This clonotype was obtained from a human donor in good health. CDR3 bases: TGTGCCAGCAGCTTACGAGGGAACGAGCAGTACTTC. This sequence encodes CASSLRGNEQYF. Using reference TRBV11-3 and TRBJ2-7 for the parts outside the CDR3, the full variable domain is EAGVVQSPRYKIIEKKQPVAFWCNPISGHNTLYWYLQNLGQGPELLIRYENEEAVDDSQLPKDRFSAERLKGVDSTLKIQPAELGDSAVYLCASSLRGNEQYFGPGTRLTVT.